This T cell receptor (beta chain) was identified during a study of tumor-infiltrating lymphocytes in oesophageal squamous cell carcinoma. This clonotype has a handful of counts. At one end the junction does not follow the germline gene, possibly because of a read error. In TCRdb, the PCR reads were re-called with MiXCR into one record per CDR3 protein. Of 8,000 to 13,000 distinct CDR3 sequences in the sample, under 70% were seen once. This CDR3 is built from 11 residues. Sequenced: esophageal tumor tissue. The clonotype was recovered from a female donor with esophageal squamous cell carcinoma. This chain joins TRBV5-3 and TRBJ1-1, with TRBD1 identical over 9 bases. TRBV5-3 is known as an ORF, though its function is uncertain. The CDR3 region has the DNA TGTGCCAGCAGCTTTGGACAGGGGGCTTTCTTT. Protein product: CASSFGQGAFF.